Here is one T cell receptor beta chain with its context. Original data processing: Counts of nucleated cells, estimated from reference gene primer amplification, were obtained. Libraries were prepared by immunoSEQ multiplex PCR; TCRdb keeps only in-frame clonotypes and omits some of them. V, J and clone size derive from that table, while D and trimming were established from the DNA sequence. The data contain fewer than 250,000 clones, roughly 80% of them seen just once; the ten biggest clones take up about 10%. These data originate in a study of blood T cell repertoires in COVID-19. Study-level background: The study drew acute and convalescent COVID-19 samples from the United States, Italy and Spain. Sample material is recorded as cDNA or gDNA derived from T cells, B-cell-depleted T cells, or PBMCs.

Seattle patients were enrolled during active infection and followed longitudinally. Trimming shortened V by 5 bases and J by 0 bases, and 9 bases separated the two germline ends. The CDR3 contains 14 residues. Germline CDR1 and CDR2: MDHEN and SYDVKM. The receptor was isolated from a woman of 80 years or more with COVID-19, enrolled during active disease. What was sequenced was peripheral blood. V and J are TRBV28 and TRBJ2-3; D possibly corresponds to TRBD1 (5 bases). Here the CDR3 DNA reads TGTGCCAGCAGTGCCAGGGCAAGCACAGATACGCAGTATTTT. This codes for CASSARASTDTQYF.